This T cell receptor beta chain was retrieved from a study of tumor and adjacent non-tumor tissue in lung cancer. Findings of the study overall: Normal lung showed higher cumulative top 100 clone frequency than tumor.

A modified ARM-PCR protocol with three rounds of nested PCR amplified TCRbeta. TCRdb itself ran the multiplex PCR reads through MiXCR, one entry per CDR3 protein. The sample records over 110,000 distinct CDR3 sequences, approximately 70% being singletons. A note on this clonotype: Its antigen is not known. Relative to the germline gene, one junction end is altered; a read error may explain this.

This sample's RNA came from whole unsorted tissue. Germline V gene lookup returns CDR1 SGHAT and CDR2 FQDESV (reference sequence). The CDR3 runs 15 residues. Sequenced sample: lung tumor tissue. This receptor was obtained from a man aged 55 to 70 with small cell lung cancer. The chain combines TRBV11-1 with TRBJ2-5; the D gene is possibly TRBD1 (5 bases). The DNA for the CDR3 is TGTGCCAGTAGCTTACAGGCGGTGACCCAAGAGACCCAGTACTTC. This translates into CASSLQAVTQETQYF. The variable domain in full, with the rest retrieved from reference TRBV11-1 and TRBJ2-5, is EAEVAQSPRYKITEKSQAVAFWCDPISGHATLYWYRQILGQGPELLVQFQDESVVDDSQLPKDRFSAERLKGVDSTLKIQPAELGDSAMYLCASSLQAVTQETQYFGPGTRLLVL.